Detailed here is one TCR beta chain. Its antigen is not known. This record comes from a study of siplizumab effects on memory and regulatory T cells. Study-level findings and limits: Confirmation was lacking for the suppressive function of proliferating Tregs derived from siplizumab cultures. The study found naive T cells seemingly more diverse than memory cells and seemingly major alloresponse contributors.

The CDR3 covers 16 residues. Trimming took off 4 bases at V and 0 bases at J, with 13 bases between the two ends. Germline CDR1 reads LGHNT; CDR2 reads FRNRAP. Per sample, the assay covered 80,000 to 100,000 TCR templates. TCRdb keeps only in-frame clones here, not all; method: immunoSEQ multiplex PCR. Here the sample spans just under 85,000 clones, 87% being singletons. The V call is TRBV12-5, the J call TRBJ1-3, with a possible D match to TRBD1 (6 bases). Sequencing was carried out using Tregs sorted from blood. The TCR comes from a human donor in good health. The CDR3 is CASGWTESSSGNTIYF. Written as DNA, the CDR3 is TGTGCTAGTGGTTGGACAGAGAGCTCCTCTGGAAACACCATATATTTT.